This TCR beta chain is drawn from a study of T cell repertoires in cytomegalovirus infection. Study-wide context: Evidence of both CMV infection and a matching HLA type came from public TCR beta signatures.

The CDR3 spans 13 residues. Germline V gene lookup returns CDR1 SNHLY and CDR2 FYNNEI. Trimming took 6 bases from V and 6 from J, leaving 14 bases between them. In TCRdb, the reads were re-called with MiXCR into one record per CDR3 protein. This sample has approximately 750,000 distinct CDR3 sequences, with 35% to 45% found just once. This clonotype came up a few times. Antigen specificity is unknown. Study results and limitations: Summed frequency of shared TCR beta families picked out CMV carriers who also had the relevant HLA. HLA-C-restricted CMV-specific TCR beta clonotypes prevailed in the ex vivo response.

This rearrangement joins TRBV2 to TRBJ1-2; D gene ambiguous. The specimen was PBMCs. The TCR sequence derives from a human donor in good health (CMV status not recorded). Some clones in this sample may be carry-over from other donors' samples. The CDR3, as DNA: TGTGCCAGCAGGGAACAGCCTACGGATGGCTACACCTTC. Encoded protein: CASREQPTDGYTF.